Listed below are T cell receptor beta chains from one sample, sequenced in a study of regulatory T cells in long-lasting Graves disease. TCRdb re-called the multiplex PCR reads through MiXCR, storing one row per CDR3 protein. The data contain roughly 520,000 distinct CDR3 sequences, 12% of them singletons. These same records also appear under a second study, on T cells in Graves' hyperthyroidism and ophthalmopathy.

Specimen: peripheral blood mononuclear cells (PBMCs), collected at new diagnosis, from a patient treated with antithyroid drugs. The receptors derive from a woman in her 30s with Graves disease. Both conserved end residues are part of each CDR3. The D gene is left open where the match is weak. Clone size is given for some rows only: seen once, a few or many times, or a class if the clone is expanded.

J	size	V	D	DNA	CDR3
TRBJ1-2	NA	TRBV3-1	NA	TGTGCCAGCAGCCCCCGGGACACGTTTAACTATGGCTACACCTTC	CASSPRDTFNYGYTF
TRBJ2-7	NA	TRBV7-9	NA	TGTGCCAGCGGTCTCAGGGGCGAGCAGTACTTC	CASGLRGEQYF
TRBJ2-7	many	TRBV7-2	NA	TGTGCCAGCAGCCTACAGGGTGACGCCCTCTACGAGCAGTACTTC	CASSLQGDALYEQYF
TRBJ1-1	many	TRBV19	NA	TGTGCCAGTAGCAAAGCAAGAACCGGGACGGCGAACACTGAAGCTTTCTTT	CASSKARTGTANTEAFF
TRBJ1-2	few	TRBV6-1	NA	TGTGCCAGCAGTGAACCGGGATCTTCTAACTATGGCTACACCTTC	CASSEPGSSNYGYTF
TRBJ2-1	many	TRBV20-1	TRBD2	TGCAGTGCTAGGCGGCGGGAGGGAAACAATGAGCAGTTCTTC	CSARRREGNNEQFF
TRBJ1-1	many	TRBV11-3	NA	TGTGCCAGCAGCTCCACCCTCGGGACCTCCTTGAACACTGAAGCTTTCTTT	CASSSTLGTSLNTEAFF
TRBJ1-2	many	TRBV7-2	NA	TGTGCCAGCAGCTTAGATGTGTCAGGGAACTATGGCTACACCTTC	CASSLDVSGNYGYTF
TRBJ2-5	many	TRBV11-3	NA	TGTGCCAGCAGCCCACAAGGGGAAGAGACCCAGTACTTC	CASSPQGEETQYF
TRBJ2-1	many	TRBV7-8	TRBD2	TGTGCCAGCAGCTTGCTAGCGGGAGCGGGGCAATATGAGCAGTTCTTC	CASSLLAGAGQYEQFF
TRBJ2-4	NA	TRBV28	NA	TGTGCCAGCAGTTCTGGACCCCTGCTAGCCAAAAACATTCAGTACTTC	CASSSGPLLAKNIQYF
TRBJ2-7	few	TRBV7-6	NA	TGTGCCAGCAGCTTAGTAAAAACGTCCTACGAGCAGTACTTC	CASSLVKTSYEQYF
TRBJ1-1	many	TRBV30	NA	TGTGCCTCGAAACAAGGATGGGGGAGTGTATTAGCTTTCTTT	CASKQGWGSVLAFF
TRBJ2-7	many	TRBV20-1	TRBD2	TGCAGTGCAACACTAGCGGGAGGGCCTAGGGAGCAGTACTTC	CSATLAGGPREQYF
TRBJ2-7	NA	TRBV10-3	NA	TGTGCCATCACCGTGGAAGCGGGTTCGATCTACGAGCAGTACTTC	CAITVEAGSIYEQYF
TRBJ2-7	many	TRBV11-2	TRBD2	TGTGCCAGCAGCTTAGGGATGATAGCGGGAGGGCGGGAGCAGTACTTC	CASSLGMIAGGREQYF
TRBJ1-1	many	TRBV6-1	NA	TGTGCCAGCAGGACGAACCGGGACACTGAAGCTTTCTTT	CASRTNRDTEAFF
TRBJ2-7	few	TRBV10-2	NA	TGCGCCTCCACAGGGGCGGGAATTACCTACGAGCAGTACTTC	CASTGAGITYEQYF
TRBJ2-7	many	TRBV20-1	TRBD2	TGCAGTGCTAGAGTACCTAGCGGATACGAGCAGTACTTC	CSARVPSGYEQYF
TRBJ1-4	many	TRBV19	NA	TGTGCCTCAAGGGGTACTGCAACTAATGAAAAACTGTTTTTT	CASRGTATNEKLFF
TRBJ1-5	NA	TRBV2	TRBD1	TGTGCCAGCAGTAACAACAGGGGTTGGAATCAGCCCCAGCATTTT	CASSNNRGWNQPQHF
TRBJ2-7	many	TRBV9	NA	TGTGCCAGCAGCGTAGCGGCAGGGGCCTACGAGCAGTACTTC	CASSVAAGAYEQYF
TRBJ2-1	few	TRBV2	NA	TGTGCCAGCAGTTACGCTTGGGGTCCCGGGCCTGAGCAGTTCTTC	CASSYAWGPGPEQFF
TRBJ1-2	many	TRBV2	NA	TGTGCCAGCAGGGGATACGGGAGCTATGGCTACACCTTC	CASRGYGSYGYTF
TRBJ2-5	many	TRBV24-1	NA	TGTGCCACCAGTGATTTGAGCACGGAAGAGACCCAGTACTTC	CATSDLSTEETQYF
TRBJ1-1	NA	TRBV12-3/TRBV12-4	TRBD1	TGTGCCAGCACCCGACCCGGACAGGGTGCCACTGAAGCTTTCTTT	CASTRPGQGATEAFF
TRBJ2-7	NA	TRBV18	NA	TGTGCCAGCTCACCACCTGGGCCTTCGAGAGAGCAGTACTTC	CASSPPGPSREQYF
TRBJ1-2	many	TRBV5-1	NA	TGCGCCAGCAGCTTCACAGGGACTCATGGCTACACCTTC	CASSFTGTHGYTF
TRBJ1-4	few	TRBV5-1	NA	TGCGCCAGCAGCTTGGGGACAAAGGGTGAAAAACTGTTTTTT	CASSLGTKGEKLFF
TRBJ2-7	many	TRBV20-1	NA	TGCAGTGCTAGTATGGCGGGACAGATCTACGAGCAGTACTTC	CSASMAGQIYEQYF
TRBJ2-1	many	TRBV28	NA	TGTGCCAGCAGAACAGGGAAGGTCGATGAGCAGTTCTTC	CASRTGKVDEQFF
TRBJ1-1	few	TRBV28	TRBD1	TGTGCCAGCAGTTCCTCCCCAGGACAGGGGGCTGAAGCTTTCTTT	CASSSSPGQGAEAFF
TRBJ2-3	few	TRBV5-5	TRBD2	TGTGCCAGCAGCTTTAGCGGGGATAGCACAGATACGCAGTATTTT	CASSFSGDSTDTQYF
TRBJ1-6	many	TRBV30	NA	TGTGCCTGGAGAAGTACAGGAGACTCACCCCTCCACTTT	CAWRSTGDSPLHF
TRBJ2-1	many	TRBV5-8	NA	TGTGCCAGCAGCCGGGCCCTCCTCTTTGACTCCTACAATGAGCAGTTCTTC	CASSRALLFDSYNEQFF
TRBJ2-5	many	TRBV27	TRBD2	TGTGCCAGCAGTTTATGGGGGACCCTGGGAGGGATGGAGACCCAGTACTTC	CASSLWGTLGGMETQYF
TRBJ2-1	NA	TRBV12-3/TRBV12-4	TRBD2	TGTGCCAGCAGCGACCGACTAGCGGGAAGCAATGAGCAGTTCTTC	CASSDRLAGSNEQFF
TRBJ2-7	many	TRBV28	NA	TGTGCCAGCACCCCACCTTGGGGGTCGAGCTCCTACGAGCAGTACTTC	CASTPPWGSSSYEQYF
TRBJ2-3	NA	TRBV11-3	NA	TGTGCCAGCAGCCGCAGAACAGGGACAGATACGCAGTATTTT	CASSRRTGTDTQYF
TRBJ1-2	many	TRBV2	NA	TGTGCCAGCCCCAATTCGGGGTTCGACTATGGCTACACCTTC	CASPNSGFDYGYTF
TRBJ1-6	many	TRBV2	NA	TGTGCCAGCCTCGAACACAATAATTCACCCCTCCACTTT	CASLEHNNSPLHF
TRBJ1-1	many	TRBV10-3	TRBD1	TGTGCCGCCCAGGGGGGAACTGAAGCTTTCTTT	CAAQGGTEAFF
TRBJ2-1	many	TRBV30	TRBD2	TGTGCCTGGAGACAGACGGGAGGGCCGTACAATGAGCAGTTCTTC	CAWRQTGGPYNEQFF
TRBJ2-1	NA	TRBV7-8	NA	TGTGCCAGCAGAACTCAGGGTTACAATGAGCAGTTCTTC	CASRTQGYNEQFF
TRBJ2-7	many	TRBV13	NA	TGTGCCAGCAGCTTAGGAGGCGTAATCTACGAGCAGTACTTC	CASSLGGVIYEQYF
TRBJ1-6	many	TRBV5-5	NA	TGTGCCAGCAGCTTGTGGGGGGGGTATAATTCACCCCTCCACTTT	CASSLWGGYNSPLHF